These 13 T cell receptor beta chains were all obtained from the same sample, sequenced in a study of metastatic and nonmetastatic thyroid tumors. TCRdb re-called the PCR reads through MiXCR. The repertoire holds roughly 40,000 clones, with roughly an eighth as singletons. No treatment of any kind had been given to any patient before thyroid surgery. Sequenced: blood. The receptors here all came from a male donor with papillary thyroid cancer or a benign thyroid nodule (not recorded which). Some clones in this sample may be carry-over from other donors' samples.

This clone was seen ten or more times. V and J are TRBV20-1 and TRBJ2-1; TRBD2 is a possible D gene (5 bases). V gave up 6 bases and J gave up 8 bases, with 23 bases separating them. Germline V lookup: CDR1 DFQATT, CDR2 SNEGSKA (reference sequence). CDR3 length: 15 amino acids. For the CDR3, the DNA is TGCAGTGCCGGGAACTTGGATGAAAGTAGGGATGAGCAGTTCTTC. It is translated as CSAGNLDESRDEQFF.

This clone was found many times. The chain joins TRBV6-1 to TRBJ2-2, with D possibly matching TRBD2 (6 bases). V was shortened by 8 bases and J by 2 bases, with 12 bases between the two germline ends. Germline V gene lookup returns CDR1 MNHNS and CDR2 SASEGT. The CDR3 has 14 residues. DNA for the CDR3: TGTGCCAGCTCCGGCGGGGTAAACACCGGGGAGCTGTTTTTT. Its translation: CASSGGVNTGELFF.

This clone was seen at least ten times. The rearrangement joins TRBV10-3 to TRBJ1-2; possible D gene TRBD1, 6 bases. Trimming took 7 bases from V and 4 from J, leaving 19 bases between them. The CDR3 is made up of 15 amino acids. The germline V gene encodes CDR1 ENHRY and CDR2 SYGVKD. CDR3 coding DNA: TGTGCCATCAATCGACAGGACGAGGAGGGCTATGGCTACACCTTC. Its translation is CAINRQDEEGYGYTF.

This clone came up a few times. This chain connects TRBV9 to TRBJ2-4, with D possibly TRBD2 on 6 matching bases. Trimming removed 4 bases from V and 3 bases from J, with 8 bases in between. Per germline, CDR1 SGDLS and CDR2 YYNGEE. The CDR3 has 13 residues. CDR3 region: CASSRRDKNIQYF. The CDR3 bases are TGTGCCAGCAGCAGGAGGGACAAAAACATTCAGTACTTC. Supplemented by reference TRBV9 and TRBJ2-4, the full variable domain reads DSGVTQTPKHLITATGQRVTLRCSPRSGDLSVYWYQQSLDQGLQFLIQYYNGEERAKGNILERFSAQQFPDLHSELNLSSLELGDSALYFCASSRRDKNIQYFGAGTRLSVL.

This clone was counted ten times or more. The chain is built from TRBV6-2 or TRBV6-3 and TRBJ2-7, with 15 bases identical to TRBD2. Germline values: CDR1 MNHEY, CDR2 SVGEGT. The CDR3 totals 15 residues. Unmatched junction bases numbered 3, after V lost 6 bases and J lost 3 bases. This CDR3 is CASSMGLAGGYEQYF. In nucleotides, the CDR3 is TGTGCCAGCAGCATGGGACTAGCGGGAGGCTACGAGCAGTACTTC.

The V and J genes are TRBV20-1 and TRBJ2-7; tentative D call: TRBD1 (5 bases). This CDR3 comprises 14 residues. Germline-derived CDR1 and CDR2 are DFQATT and SNEGSKA (reference sequence). The V gene lost 0 bases and the J gene lost 9 bases, with 18 bases spanning the gap. CDR3 in amino acids: CSAREGHWAFGQYF. The CDR3 DNA sequence: TGCAGTGCTAGAGAGGGGCATTGGGCGTTTGGGCAGTACTTC.

The rearrangement links TRBV18 to TRBJ2-7, with TRBD2 matching over 8 bases. V shed 1 base, J shed 0 bases, and the junction held 2 bases outside the gene matches. In germline, CDR1 is KGHSH, CDR2 LQKENI. The CDR3 spans 15 residues. The CDR3 bases are TGTGCCAGCTCACCACGAAGCGGGGGCTCCTACGAGCAGTACTTC. Its protein product is CASSPRSGGSYEQYF.

This clone showed up many times. The chain carries TRBV9 and TRBJ2-3; D ambiguous. The V end was cut by 4 bases, the J end by 6 bases, with 12 bases between. The CDR3 covers 13 residues. Germline V gene lookup returns CDR1 SGDLS and CDR2 YYNGEE. This chain's CDR3 is CASSSSGEDTQYF. In nucleotides, the CDR3 is TGTGCCAGCAGCTCGAGTGGCGAGGATACGCAGTATTTT.

Ten or more counts support this clone. The V call is TRBV28, the J call TRBJ1-5, with TRBD1 matching 10 bases. Germline loops: CDR1 MDHEN, CDR2 SYDVKM. This CDR3 is built from 17 residues. J gave up 1 base and V 3 bases, and 6 bases lay outside the gene matches. This chain's CDR3 is CASSFWDRGGSNQPQHF. CDR3 nucleotide sequence: TGTGCCAGCAGTTTTTGGGACAGGGGAGGGAGCAATCAGCCCCAGCATTTT. Full variable domain (remainder filled in from reference TRBV28 and TRBJ1-5): DVKVTQSSRYLVKRTGEKVFLECVQDMDHENMFWYRQDPGLGLRLIYFSYDVKMKEKGDIPEGYSVSREKKERFSLILESASTNQTSMYLCASSFWDRGGSNQPQHFGDGTRLSIL.

This clone has a count of ten or more. The CDR3 DNA reads as TGTGCCAGCAGCGTAGAGTTACTAGAGACCCAGTACTTC. Protein product: CASSVELLETQYF. The chain combines TRBV9 with TRBJ2-5; no firm D call. Between the trimmed V and J ends, which lost 0 bases and 4 bases, there was a span of 7 bases. This CDR3 comprises 13 residues. Germline CDR1 reads SGDLS; CDR2 reads YYNGEE.

This clone was seen at least ten times. The V call is TRBV11-1, the J call TRBJ2-4, with a tentative D call TRBD2 (7 bases). CDR3 length: 21 amino acids. CDR1 is SGHAT, CDR2 FQDESV, per germline (reference sequence). With 4 bases removed from V and 0 bases from J, the gap between germline ends came to 28 bases. CDR3 in DNA: TGTGCCAGCAGCTCTTATGACCACCTTGGGGGGGCGGCCGTAGCCAAAAACATTCAGTACTTC. This encodes CASSSYDHLGGAAVAKNIQYF. Complete variable domain (other parts from reference TRBV11-1 and TRBJ2-4): EAEVAQSPRYKITEKSQAVAFWCDPISGHATLYWYRQILGQGPELLVQFQDESVVDDSQLPKDRFSAERLKGVDSTLKIQPAELGDSAMYLCASSSYDHLGGAAVAKNIQYFGAGTRLSVL.

This clone occurred many times. The V gene is TRBV5-1, the J gene TRBJ2-7; D perhaps matches TRBD1 (5 bases). The CDR3 is 14 residues long. The V gene's germline CDR1 is SGHRS and CDR2 YFSETQ. Trimming cost V 0 bases and J 4 bases, with 11 bases left between them. The CDR3: CASSLDRQLYEQYF. CDR3 DNA sequence: TGCGCCAGCAGCTTGGACAGGCAACTTTACGAGCAGTACTTC.

At least ten counts were recorded for this clone. The junction does not match germline at one end; this may be a read error. V is TRBV20-1 and J is TRBJ1-3; perhaps TRBD1 as D (5 bases). This CDR3 comprises 14 residues. Germline values: CDR1 DFQATT, CDR2 SNEGSKA (reference sequence). CDR3 bases: TGCAGTGCTACTGACAGTCACTCTAGAAACACCATATATTTT. Translated: CSATDSHSRNTIYF.